These 29 T cell receptor beta chains were sequenced from one sample in a study of human T cells and chemical hapten exposure. Time point indicated: patch test 2, 6 weeks after DPC sensitization. Treatment reported: therapeutic diphenylcyclopropenone sensitization with weekly scalp DPC. TCRdb re-derived calls from the RACE reads in MiXCR, one entry per CDR3 protein. Found here are some 80,000 distinct CDR3 sequences, around a tenth of them singletons; the top ten hold about 1.4%. The sample here was whole blood, taken in connection with sensitization to the hapten diphenylcyclopropenone (DPC). These TCRs come from a man aged 18 to 30 with alopecia areata. Some clones in this sample may be carry-over from other donors' samples.

This clonotype came up a few times. This rearrangement joins TRBV10-3 to TRBJ1-5; D remains ambiguous. Germline V gives CDR1 ENHRY, CDR2 SYGVKD. The CDR3 has 13 amino acids. Between the trimmed V and J ends, which lost 2 bases and 3 bases, there was a span of 5 bases. The CDR3 reads CAISEEANQPQHF. The CDR3 nucleotides are TGTGCCATCAGTGAGGAGGCCAATCAGCCCCAGCATTTT.

This clonotype occurred many times. This chain connects TRBV27 to TRBJ1-2; D gene uncertain. Between the trimmed V and J ends, which lost 6 bases and 0 bases, there was a span of 17 bases. CDR1 is MNHEY, CDR2 SMNVEV, per germline (reference sequence). The CDR3 length is 16 residues. The CDR3 DNA is TGTGCCAGCAGCTTCGTCGGAGGCGGAGCTAACTATGGCTACACCTTC. It translates to CASSFVGGGANYGYTF.

This clonotype came up a few times. The chain recombines TRBV7-3 with TRBJ2-1, with 11 nucleotides matching TRBD1. The V segment lost 6 bases and the J segment 9 bases; nucleotides outside the gene matches: 7. Germline V gene data show CDR1 as SGHTA and CDR2 as FQGTGA. The CDR3 runs to 14 residues. CDR3 coding DNA: TGTGCCAGCAGTTGGGACAGGGGGAAAGGTGAGCAGTTCTTC. This codes for CASSWDRGKGEQFF.

V and J are TRBV3-1 and TRBJ2-7; 8 bases align to TRBD1. CDR1 LGHDT and CDR2 YNNKEL come from the germline V gene (reference sequence). Trimming took 3 bases from V and 2 from J; bases not matched to a gene: 9. The CDR3 extends over 16 amino acids. CDR3 residues: CASSHEGQAKPYEQYF. The CDR3 DNA reads TGTGCCAGCAGCCACGAGGGACAGGCAAAACCCTACGAGCAGTACTTC.

This clonotype was seen a handful of times. The rearrangement joins TRBV6-2 or TRBV6-3 to TRBJ1-4; 8 nucleotides agree with TRBD1. This CDR3 spans 17 amino acids. Germline-derived CDR1 and CDR2 are MNHEY and SVGEGT. V was clipped by 0 bases and J by 8 bases; unmatched bases: 11. The CDR3 loop reads CASSYSTGTGPDEKLFF. DNA of the CDR3: TGTGCCAGCAGTTACTCGACGGGGACAGGCCCGGACGAAAAACTGTTTTTT.

The chain uses TRBV7-9 and TRBJ1-1; D may be TRBD1 (6 bases). V gave up 1 base and J gave up 14 bases, with 17 bases separating them. Germline loops: CDR1 SEHNR, CDR2 FQNEAQ (reference sequence). There are 13 residues in the CDR3. Here the CDR3 reads CASSLEGRHGGFF. The CDR3 nucleotides are TGTGCCAGCAGCTTAGAAGGCCGACACGGGGGCTTCTTT. Using reference TRBV7-9 and TRBJ1-1 for the parts outside the CDR3, the full variable domain is DTGVSQNPRHKITKRGQNVTFRCDPISEHNRLYWYRQTLGQGPEFLTYFQNEAQLEKSRLLSDRFSAERPKGSFSTLEIQRTEQGDSAMYLCASSLEGRHGGFFGQGTRLTVV.

This rearrangement joins TRBV28 to TRBJ2-5, with a weak D call TRBD1 (5 bases). The germline V gene encodes CDR1 MDHEN and CDR2 SYDVKM. V shed 3 bases and J shed 0 bases, with 14 bases lying between them. CDR3 length: 16 amino acids. The CDR3 DNA sequence: TGTGCCAGCAGTTTGACAGACAATAGGTACCAAGAGACCCAGTACTTC. It encodes CASSLTDNRYQETQYF.

In this sample, this clonotype turned up a few times. The chain couples TRBV28 to TRBJ1-5, with a weak D call TRBD1 (5 bases). V dropped 10 bases and J dropped 0 bases, with 13 bases sitting between them. Looked up from germline, CDR1 is MDHEN and CDR2 is SYDVKM. The CDR3 is made up of 14 amino acids. The DNA for the CDR3 is TGTGCCACCTTCGCAGGGTATAGCAATCAGCCCCAGCATTTT. Its protein is CATFAGYSNQPQHF. Filled out from reference TRBV28 and TRBJ1-5, the complete variable domain reads DVKVTQSSRYLVKRTGEKVFLECVQDMDHENMFWYRQDPGLGLRLIYFSYDVKMKEKGDIPEGYSVSREKKERFSLILESASTNQTSMYLCATFAGYSNQPQHFGDGTRLSIL.

In this sample, this clonotype turned up many times. The chain links TRBV7-6 to TRBJ2-3; 11 bases are shared with TRBD2. Germline V lookup: CDR1 SGHVS, CDR2 FNYEAQ. With 5 bases clipped from V and 4 bases from J, the junction kept 8 bases outside the gene matches. This CDR3 is built from 16 residues. CDR3 DNA: TGTGCCAGCAGCAAGCCTAGCGGGGGGTGGTCAGATACGCAGTATTTT. Protein sequence: CASSKPSGGWSDTQYF.

This clonotype was seen a few times. The gene calls are TRBV6-5 and TRBJ1-2; maybe TRBD1 (5 bases). Between the trimmed V and J ends, which lost 1 base and 4 bases, there was a span of 13 bases. Per germline, CDR1 MNHEY and CDR2 SVGAGI. This CDR3 comprises 15 residues. The CDR3 protein is CASSYYAGRAYGYTF. Written as DNA, the CDR3 is TGTGCCAGCAGTTACTACGCAGGCAGGGCCTATGGCTACACCTTC.

The chain employs TRBV7-2 and TRBJ2-1, with D tentatively TRBD2 (5 bases). Trimming shortened V by 4 bases and J by 5 bases, and 18 bases separated the two germline ends. Looked up from germline, CDR1 is SGHTA and CDR2 is FQGNSA. The CDR3 consists of 16 residues. This CDR3 is CASSYSTIGENNEQFF. The CDR3 nucleotides are TGTGCCAGCAGCTACTCGACTATCGGGGAAAACAATGAGCAGTTCTTC. The entire variable domain, with the rest obtained from reference TRBV7-2 and TRBJ2-1, is as follows: GAGVSQSPSNKVTEKGKDVELRCDPISGHTALYWYRQSLGQGLEFLIYFQGNSAPDKSGLPSDRFSAERTGGSVSTLTIQRTQQEDSAVYLCASSYSTIGENNEQFFGPGTRLTVL.

The rearrangement uses TRBV6-6 and TRBJ2-7; D gene unclear. This CDR3 comprises 16 residues. Trimming cost V 2 bases and J 5 bases, with 19 bases left between them. Per germline, CDR1 MNHNY and CDR2 SVGAGI (reference sequence). CDR3 coding DNA: TGTGCCAGCAGTTACGGGCAGACTGCTGCGGTTGACGAGCAGTACGTC. Its translation is CASSYGQTAAVDEQYV.

The chain has TRBV29-1 and TRBJ1-2, with D possibly being TRBD1 (6 bases). The V and J ends lost 6 bases and 10 bases respectively, with 18 bases between them. The germline V gene encodes CDR1 SQVTM and CDR2 ANQGSEA. The CDR3 contains 12 residues. The CDR3 DNA follows: TGCAGCGTGGAAACAGGGCTCGTTGTCTACACCTTC. Translated: CSVETGLVVYTF.

This rearrangement joins TRBV10-2 to TRBJ2-3, with 12 bases identical to TRBD2. The V gene end was trimmed by 8 bases and the J gene end by 1 base; junction bases not matched to a gene: 7. The CDR3 extends over 16 amino acids. Per the germline V gene, CDR1 is WSHSY and CDR2 is SAAADI. CDR3 nucleotide sequence: TGCGCCAGCGGGCTAGCGGGGGGGCGTGGCACAGATACGCAGTATTTT. Its translation is CASGLAGGRGTDTQYF.

This rearrangement joins TRBV19 to TRBJ2-2; no clear D gene. The CDR3 loop spans 13 amino acids. V was trimmed by 4 bases and J by 4 bases, leaving 7 bases between them. CDR1 and CDR2 from the germline V gene are LNHDA and SQIVND (reference sequence). As DNA, the CDR3 is TGTGCCAGTAGTAGGACCTTCACCGGGGAGCTGTTTTTT. It specifies CASSRTFTGELFF.

This clonotype was counted ten times or more. This chain links TRBV14 with TRBJ2-2; D may be TRBD1 (5 bases). There are 17 residues in the CDR3. Looked up from germline, CDR1 is SGHDN and CDR2 is FVKESK. The V end was cut by 1 base, the J end by 3 bases, with 15 bases between. CDR3: CASSQGQPLRYTGELFF. CDR3 nucleotide sequence: TGTGCCAGCAGCCAAGGACAGCCCTTACGCTACACCGGGGAGCTGTTTTTT.

In its sample, this clonotype was seen many times. The chain couples TRBV6-2 or TRBV6-3 to TRBJ2-1, with D perhaps matching TRBD2 (6 bases). Trimming removed 6 bases from V and 0 bases from J, with 12 bases in between. This CDR3 contains 15 residues. Germline V gives CDR1 MNHEY, CDR2 SVGEGT. The CDR3 here is CASSNGGVSYNEQFF. DNA of the CDR3: TGTGCCAGCAGCAACGGAGGGGTCTCCTACAATGAGCAGTTCTTC.

This clonotype has ten or more counts. V is TRBV19 and J is TRBJ1-2; 7 positions agree with TRBD1. The CDR3 loop spans 13 amino acids. Germline assignment: CDR1 LNHDA and CDR2 SQIVND (reference sequence). J lost 5 bases, V lost 3 bases, and 3 bases had no gene match. In DNA form, the CDR3 reads TGTGCCAGTAGTATCGGCAGGGGGTATGGCTACACCTTC. Its protein product is CASSIGRGYGYTF.

This clonotype has ten or more counts. V is TRBV12-5 and J is TRBJ1-4; no firm D call. Germline values: CDR1 LGHNT, CDR2 FRNRAP. With 6 bases removed from V and 8 bases from J, the gap between germline ends came to 13 bases. The CDR3 is 13 amino acids. In DNA form, the CDR3 reads TGTGCTAGTGGCCGGACGGTAGGAGAAAAACTGTTTTTT. It encodes CASGRTVGEKLFF.

The sample holds a few counts of this clonotype. The chain links TRBV29-1 to TRBJ1-1; 8 bases align to TRBD1. V trimming: 4 bases; J trimming: 8 bases; junction bases outside the gene matches: 3. There are 11 residues in the CDR3. The germline CDR1 and CDR2 sequences are SQVTM and ANQGSEA. The CDR3 reads CSVVQGAEAFF. Here the CDR3 DNA reads TGCAGCGTTGTTCAGGGGGCCGAAGCTTTCTTT.

This clonotype was seen only a few times. The chain combines TRBV4-3 with TRBJ1-5; 7 nucleotides align to TRBD1. The CDR3 extends over 18 amino acids. Germline trimming cut 0 bases from V and 7 bases from J; bases unmatched to any gene: 15. Germline V gene sequence: CDR1 LGHNA, CDR2 YSLEER. The CDR3 protein is CASSQDIGDREIWQPQHF. In DNA form, the CDR3 reads TGCGCCAGCAGCCAAGATATCGGAGACAGGGAGATTTGGCAGCCCCAGCATTTT.

V and J are TRBV11-2 and TRBJ1-4; 8 bases map to TRBD1. With V trimmed by 4 bases and J by 11 bases, 9 bases remained unmatched. Germline V gives CDR1 SGHAT, CDR2 FQNNGV. The CDR3 loop spans 14 amino acids. CDR3 amino acids: CASSSTRGRIKLFF. CDR3 coding DNA: TGTGCCAGCAGCTCTACCAGGGGGCGCATCAAACTGTTTTTT.

The chain uses TRBV7-2 and TRBJ2-2; D remains unclear. The CDR3 totals 16 residues. Trimming took off 0 bases at V and 1 base at J, with 9 bases between the two ends. Per germline, CDR1 SGHTA and CDR2 FQGNSA. The CDR3, as DNA: TGTGCCAGCAGCTTAGCTATTGCGAGGAACACCGGGGAGCTGTTTTTT. It codes for CASSLAIARNTGELFF.

The table lists this clonotype with a few counts. The chain employs TRBV6-2 or TRBV6-3 and TRBJ2-5, with D unresolved. This CDR3 is 14 amino acids long. Germline CDR1 MNHEY, CDR2 SVGEGT. V lost 5 bases and J lost 2, with 12 bases in between. CDR3 residues: CASSLSYKQETQYF. DNA of the CDR3: TGTGCCAGCAGTCTCTCTTACAAGCAAGAGACCCAGTACTTC.

This clonotype was recorded a few times. This sequence joins TRBV19 and TRBJ2-7, with TRBD2 matching over 7 bases. Germline values: CDR1 LNHDA, CDR2 SQIVND (reference sequence). Unmatched junction bases numbered 5, after V lost 5 bases and J lost 1 base. The CDR3 extends over 14 amino acids. CDR3 sequence (DNA): TGTGCCAGTAGTCCTACTAGCGCGTCCTACGAGCAGTACGTC. Amino acid sequence: CASSPTSASYEQYV.

On this clonotype itself: Given a much more abundant clone one base away, this may be a read error. V and J are TRBV4-1 and TRBJ1-6, with D perhaps TRBD1 (5 bases). This CDR3 contains 17 residues. CDR1 is MGHRA, CDR2 YSYEKL, per germline. CDR3 protein: CASSQDRGGSFNSPLHF. The CDR3 bases are TGCGCCAGCAGCCAAGATCGTGGGGGATCCTTTAATTCACCCCTCCACTTT.

The chain employs TRBV29-1 and TRBJ1-2; D is ambiguous. The ends were cut back, 1 base at V and 8 bases at J, with 8 bases in the middle. This CDR3 has 11 amino acids. In germline, CDR1 is SQVTM, CDR2 ANQGSEA. The CDR3 region is CSVEGARGYTF. The CDR3 DNA reads as TGCAGCGTTGAAGGAGCCCGGGGCTACACCTTC.

The table lists this clonotype with a few counts. The chain joins TRBV19 to TRBJ2-6; D unresolved. Germline loops: CDR1 LNHDA, CDR2 SQIVND (reference sequence). Trimming shortened V by 3 bases and J by 2 bases, and 5 bases separated the two germline ends. The CDR3 has 14 residues. The CDR3 DNA is TGTGCCAGTAGTATCAGTACTGGGGCCAACGTCCTGACTTTC. This encodes CASSISTGANVLTF.

V gene TRBV9 combines with J gene TRBJ1-5; weak D call: TRBD1 (5 bases). Germline CDR1 reads SGDLS; CDR2 reads YYNGEE. The ends were cut back, 2 bases at V and 1 base at J, with 10 bases in the middle. The CDR3 extends over 15 amino acids. The CDR3 here is CASSVGTASNQPQHF. The CDR3 DNA reads as TGTGCCAGCAGCGTCGGGACGGCGAGCAATCAGCCCCAGCATTTT. Full variable domain (outside the CDR3, taken from reference TRBV9 and TRBJ1-5): DSGVTQTPKHLITATGQRVTLRCSPRSGDLSVYWYQQSLDQGLQFLIQYYNGEERAKGNILERFSAQQFPDLHSELNLSSLELGDSALYFCASSVGTASNQPQHFGDGTRLSIL.